Presented here are 3 T cell receptor beta chains from one specimen sequenced in a study of immune evolution from preneoplasia to lung adenocarcinoma. Here immunoSEQ multiplex PCR was the method, and the copy in TCRdb shows in-frame clones only, minus some. Of 4,000 to 5,500 clones listed, roughly 86% were seen once; the top ten hold approximately 8.2%. Sequenced sample: FFPE lung adenocarcinoma in situ tissue. Source of these receptors: a person between 65 and 79 years old with lung adenocarcinoma.

The gene calls are TRBV5-1 and TRBJ2-5, with TRBD1 identical over 9 bases. CDR3 size: 15 residues. Looked up from germline, CDR1 is SGHRS and CDR2 is YFSETQ. The J segment lost 9 bases and the V segment lost 6 bases, leaving 15 bases of the junction unmatched. The CDR3 DNA reads as TGCGCCAGCACCCCGGGGACAGGGTTTGTGTCGGCCCAGTACTTC. Its protein product is CASTPGTGFVSAQYF.

The V and J genes are TRBV28 and TRBJ2-2, with 11 bases identical to TRBD2. This CDR3 has 17 residues. J gave up 6 bases and V 1 base, and 7 bases lay outside the gene matches. CDR1 is MDHEN and CDR2 is SYDVKM in the germline V gene. This CDR3 reads CASSLSFGLAGAGELFF. The CDR3 DNA reads as TGTGCCAGCAGTTTATCGTTCGGACTAGCGGGTGCCGGGGAGCTGTTTTTT.

The chain combines TRBV7-9 with TRBJ1-6; D gene unclear. Germline loops: CDR1 SEHNR, CDR2 FQNEAQ (reference sequence). The CDR3 is 12 residues long. Trimming cost V 5 bases and J 14 bases, with 13 bases left between them. The CDR3 region is CASSPPVGSLHF. DNA for the CDR3: TGTGCCAGCAGCCCCCCGGTAGGATCCCTCCACTTT.